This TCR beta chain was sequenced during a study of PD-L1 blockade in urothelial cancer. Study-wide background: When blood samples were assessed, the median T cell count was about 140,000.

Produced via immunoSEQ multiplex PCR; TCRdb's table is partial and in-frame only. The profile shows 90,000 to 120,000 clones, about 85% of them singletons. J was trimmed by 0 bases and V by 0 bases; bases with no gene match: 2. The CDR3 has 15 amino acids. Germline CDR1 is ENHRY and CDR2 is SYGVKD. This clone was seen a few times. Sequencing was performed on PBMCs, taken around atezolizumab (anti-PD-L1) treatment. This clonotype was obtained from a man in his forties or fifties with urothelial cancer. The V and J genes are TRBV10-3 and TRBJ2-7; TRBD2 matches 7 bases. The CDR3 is CAISESPSGSYEQYF. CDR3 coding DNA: TGTGCCATCAGTGAGTCGCCTAGCGGCTCCTACGAGCAGTACTTC.